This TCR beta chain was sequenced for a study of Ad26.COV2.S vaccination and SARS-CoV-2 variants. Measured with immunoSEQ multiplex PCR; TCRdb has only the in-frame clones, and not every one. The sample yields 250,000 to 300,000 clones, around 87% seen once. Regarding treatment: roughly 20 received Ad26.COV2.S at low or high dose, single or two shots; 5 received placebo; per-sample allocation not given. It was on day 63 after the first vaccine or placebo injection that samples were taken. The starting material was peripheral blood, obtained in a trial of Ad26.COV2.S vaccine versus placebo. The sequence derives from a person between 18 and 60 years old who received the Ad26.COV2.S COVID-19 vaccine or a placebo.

The CDR3 loop is CASSLGGQGDGYTF. In DNA form, the CDR3 reads TGTGCCAGCAGCTTAGGCGGACAGGGAGATGGCTACACCTTC. This chain links TRBV7-9 with TRBJ1-2; 8 bases are a match to TRBD1. The germline CDR1 and CDR2 sequences are SEHNR and FQNEAQ (reference sequence). CDR3 length: 14 amino acids. V was pared by 1 base and J by 6 bases, with 4 bases of the junction left unmatched.